This is a list of T cell receptor beta chains from one sample in a study of blood T cell repertoires in COVID-19. Assay: immunoSEQ multiplex PCR; the TCRdb copy retains only in-frame clones and omits some. The repertoire includes approximately 290,000 clones, about nine tenths of them detected once, and about 2.2% sits in the top ten. Sequencing was performed on peripheral blood. These receptor sequences come from a woman in her 30s with COVID-19, enrolled during active disease. The CDR3 runs from the conserved cysteine through the conserved F or W. The D gene is left open where the match is weak. The size field is filled for only some rows; it gives once, few, many or a size class.

d_gene | j_gene | v_gene | abundance | CDR3nt | CDR3aa
NA | TRBJ1-1 | TRBV2 | NA | TGTGCCAGCAGTGAAGGGGTACCGCAGGGAAACACTGAAGCTTTCTTT | CASSEGVPQGNTEAFF
NA | TRBJ1-5 | TRBV27 | NA | TGTGCCAGCAGTTTCTTAGGGGAACAGCCCCAGCATTTT | CASSFLGEQPQHF
NA | TRBJ1-2 | TRBV6-4 | NA | TGTGCCAGCAGTGACGTCACCTTAACCGGTGGCTACACCTTC | CASSDVTLTGGYTF
NA | TRBJ2-7 | TRBV7-9 | many | TGTGCCAGCAGCCCGAATAGCTCCGGCGAGCAGTACTTC | CASSPNSSGEQYF
NA | TRBJ1-2 | TRBV30 | NA | TGTGCCTGGAGTGTACCCTTAGCCTTGGTTGGCTACACCTTC | CAWSVPLALVGYTF
NA | TRBJ1-3 | TRBV15 | NA | TGTGCCACCAGCAGCGCGGTCTATGGTTCTGGAAACACCATATATTTT | CATSSAVYGSGNTIYF
TRBD1 | TRBJ1-5 | TRBV19 | NA | TGTGCCAGTAGTCCGCGCCACAGGGGAGGACAGCCCCAGCATTTT | CASSPRHRGGQPQHF
TRBD1 | TRBJ2-7 | TRBV20-1 | NA | TGCAGTGCTAGTTCGGGGACAGCTAACTACGAGCAGTACTTC | CSASSGTANYEQYF
TRBD2 | TRBJ2-1 | TRBV2 | NA | TGTGCCAGCAGTATCGGACTAGCTAGCGAGCAGTTCTTC | CASSIGLASEQFF
NA | TRBJ1-1 | TRBV27 | NA | TGTGCCAGCAGTTTAGGCGGGGTTGGGAGCACTGAAGCTTTCTTT | CASSLGGVGSTEAFF
NA | TRBJ2-7 | TRBV19 | NA | TGTGCCAGTAGTACTAGCGCTTCCTACGAGCAGTACTTC | CASSTSASYEQYF
TRBD1 | TRBJ1-6 | TRBV2 | NA | TGTGCCAGCAGTGAAGCCCCACAGGGGGCGGGGCCACCCCTCCACTTT | CASSEAPQGAGPPLHF
NA | TRBJ2-1 | TRBV3-1/TRBV3-2 | NA | TGTGCCAGCAGCCAAGCCGACCGGAGCGTTGAGCAGTTCTTC | CASSQADRSVEQFF
NA | TRBJ1-3 | TRBV27 | NA | TGTGCCAGCAGGACAACAAGCCACAGCTCTGGAAACACCATATATTTT | CASRTTSHSSGNTIYF
NA | TRBJ1-1 | TRBV27 | NA | TGTGCCAGCAGTTTATCGTGGCACACTGAAGCTTTCTTT | CASSLSWHTEAFF
TRBD1 | TRBJ1-5 | TRBV19 | NA | TGTGCCAGTAGTGACCGGGACAGGGGGTATCAGCCCCAGCATTTT | CASSDRDRGYQPQHF
TRBD1 | TRBJ1-2 | TRBV9 | NA | TGTGCCAGCAGCGTAGGGACAGGCTATGGCTACACCTTC | CASSVGTGYGYTF
TRBD2 | TRBJ2-1 | TRBV6-5 | NA | TGTGCCAGCAGTTACTCGAGAGTAGCGGGAGTAAACGAGCAGTTCTTC | CASSYSRVAGVNEQFF
TRBD2 | TRBJ2-2 | TRBV27 | NA | TGTGCCAGCAGTTCCGGGAGGGTAGGAATCCGTCGGCACACCGGGGAGCTGTTTTTT | CASSSGRVGIRRHTGELFF
NA | TRBJ1-1 | TRBV7-3 | NA | TGTGCCAGCAGCTTACAAAGGGGAAGCACTGAAGCTTTCTTT | CASSLQRGSTEAFF
TRBD1 | TRBJ2-7 | TRBV28 | NA | TGTGCCAGCAGTGACAGCGGAAGGGGGCCGTACTCCTACGAGCAGTACTTC | CASSDSGRGPYSYEQYF
NA | TRBJ1-1 | TRBV5-1 | NA | TGCGCCAGCACCCTGCGTGGTGAAGCTTTCTTT | CASTLRGEAFF
TRBD1 | TRBJ1-5 | TRBV19 | NA | TGTGCCAGTAGGACTGAGGACAGGGTGGACCAGCCCCAGCATTTT | CASRTEDRVDQPQHF
TRBD2 | TRBJ2-2 | TRBV11-3 | NA | TGTGCCAGCAGCGCCCTAGCGGGAGGTCGAACCGGGGAGCTGTTTTTT | CASSALAGGRTGELFF
NA | TRBJ2-3 | TRBV10-1 | NA | TGCGCCAGCAGTGAGTCCGGGGTTCAAGATACGCAGTATTTT | CASSESGVQDTQYF
TRBD1 | TRBJ1-4 | TRBV24-1 | NA | TGTGCCACCAGTGATTCTACAGGGGGCCGGGAAAAACTGTTTTTT | CATSDSTGGREKLFF
NA | TRBJ1-1 | TRBV19 | NA | TGTGCCAGTAGTATAGAAGCGGTACCTATGAACACTGAAGCTTTCTTT | CASSIEAVPMNTEAFF
NA | TRBJ1-4 | TRBV30 | NA | TGTGCCTGGAGTGTACGGGGGGCCGGCGAAAAACTGTTTTTT | CAWSVRGAGEKLFF
TRBD1 | TRBJ2-7 | TRBV5-8 | NA | TGTGCCAGCAGCTGGGGGACAGGGGGCAGCGAGCAGTACTTC | CASSWGTGGSEQYF
TRBD2 | TRBJ2-3 | TRBV27 | NA | TGTGCCAGCAGGATTACCGGGACTAGGGGCACAGATACGCAGTATTTT | CASRITGTRGTDTQYF
NA | TRBJ2-7 | TRBV27 | NA | TGTGCCAGCAGTCCGACTGGGGACTTTGCCTACGAGCAGTACTTC | CASSPTGDFAYEQYF
TRBD1 | TRBJ2-5 | TRBV5-1 | NA | TGCGCCAGCAGCTTGGCCGGGACAGGGGGTTCGGAGACCCAGTACTTC | CASSLAGTGGSETQYF
NA | TRBJ2-7 | TRBV2 | NA | TGTGCCAGCAGTCGCCAGGGCAGCTCCTACGAGCAGTACTTC | CASSRQGSSYEQYF
NA | TRBJ2-2 | TRBV7-7 | NA | TGTGCCAGCGCAAACGGGGGGGAGCTGTTTTTT | CASANGGELFF
TRBD1 | TRBJ2-2 | TRBV5-1 | NA | TGCGCCAGCAGCTTGGGGACAGGGGGAACCGGGGAGCTGTTTTTT | CASSLGTGGTGELFF
TRBD2 | TRBJ2-7 | TRBV6-5 | few | TGTGCCAGCAGTTCCCCGGGACTAGCGGGAGCCGACGAGCAGTACTTC | CASSSPGLAGADEQYF
TRBD2 | TRBJ2-3 | TRBV5-1 | NA | TGCGCCAGCAGAGCGGGAGGGTACACAGATACGCAGTATTTT | CASRAGGYTDTQYF
NA | TRBJ2-1 | TRBV10-3 | once | TGTGCCATCAGTGACCCCGCGGGGAGAACGAAAAACAATGAGCAGTTCTTC | CAISDPAGRTKNNEQFF
NA | TRBJ2-2 | TRBV24-1 | NA | TGTGCCATCGGAAGGGGTAGTGACACCGGGGAGCTGTTTTTT | CAIGRGSDTGELFF
NA | TRBJ2-6 | TRBV7-8 | NA | TGTGCCAGCAGCTTAGCCCGACAGAAACGTCCTGGGGCCAACGTCCTGACTTTC | CASSLARQKRPGANVLTF
NA | TRBJ1-4 | TRBV3-1/TRBV3-2 | NA | TGTGCCAGCAGCGAGCTTAATGAAAAACTGTTTTTT | CASSELNEKLFF
NA | TRBJ1-5 | TRBV6-5 | NA | TGTGCCAGCAAACGGACAGATAGCAATCAGCCCCAGCATTTT | CASKRTDSNQPQHF
NA | TRBJ2-1 | TRBV28 | NA | TGTGCCAGCAGTGGTGGGAGCTCCTACAATGAGCAGTTCTTC | CASSGGSSYNEQFF